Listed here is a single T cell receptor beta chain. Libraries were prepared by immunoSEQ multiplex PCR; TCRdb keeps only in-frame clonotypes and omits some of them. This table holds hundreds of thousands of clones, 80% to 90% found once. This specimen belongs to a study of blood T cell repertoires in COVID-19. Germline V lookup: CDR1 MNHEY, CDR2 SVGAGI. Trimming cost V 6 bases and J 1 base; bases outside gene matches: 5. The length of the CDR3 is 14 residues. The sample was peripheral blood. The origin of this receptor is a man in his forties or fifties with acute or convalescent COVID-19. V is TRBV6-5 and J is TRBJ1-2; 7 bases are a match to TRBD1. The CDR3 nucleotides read TGTGCCAGCAGCGCGCCAGGGGGTAACTATGGCTACACCTTC. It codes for CASSAPGGNYGYTF.